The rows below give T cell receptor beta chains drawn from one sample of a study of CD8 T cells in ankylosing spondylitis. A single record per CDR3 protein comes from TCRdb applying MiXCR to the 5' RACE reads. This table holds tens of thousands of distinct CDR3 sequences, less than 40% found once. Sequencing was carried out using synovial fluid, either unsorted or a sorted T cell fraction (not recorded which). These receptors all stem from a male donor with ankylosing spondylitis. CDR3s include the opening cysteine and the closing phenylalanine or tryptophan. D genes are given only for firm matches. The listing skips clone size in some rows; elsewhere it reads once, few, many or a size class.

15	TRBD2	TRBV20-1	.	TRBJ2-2	CSARTSGRDTGELFF	TGCAGTGCTAGAACTAGCGGGAGAGACACCGGGGAGCTGTTTTTT
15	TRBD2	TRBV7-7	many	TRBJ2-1	CASSQGLAAYNEQFF	TGTGCCAGCAGCCAGGGACTAGCGGCATACAATGAGCAGTTCTTC
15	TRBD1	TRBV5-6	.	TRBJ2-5	CASSSRQGMVETQYF	TGTGCCAGCAGCTCTCGACAGGGGATGGTAGAGACCCAGTACTTC
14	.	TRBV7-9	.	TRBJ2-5	CASSTDRHQETQYF	TGTGCCAGCAGCACGGACAGACACCAAGAGACCCAGTACTTC
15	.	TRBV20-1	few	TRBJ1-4	CSARDHRTSNEKLFF	TGCAGTGCTAGAGACCACCGGACCTCTAATGAAAAACTGTTTTTT
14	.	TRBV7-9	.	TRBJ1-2	CASSLDGYWDGYTF	TGTGCCAGCAGCTTAGATGGCTATTGGGATGGCTACACCTTC
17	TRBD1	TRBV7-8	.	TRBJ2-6	CASSFGDSGSGANVLTF	TGTGCCAGCAGCTTCGGGGACAGCGGCTCTGGGGCCAACGTCCTGACTTTC
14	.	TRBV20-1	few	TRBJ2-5	CSARSHDPQETQYF	TGCAGTGCTAGATCTCACGACCCACAAGAGACCCAGTACTTC
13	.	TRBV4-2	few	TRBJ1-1	CASSQGLGTEAFF	TGTGCCAGCAGCCAGGGCTTAGGCACTGAAGCTTTCTTT
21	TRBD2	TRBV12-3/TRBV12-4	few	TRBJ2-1	CASSFAQGVLAGRYSYNEQFF	TGTGCCAGCAGTTTCGCACAGGGAGTACTAGCGGGAAGGTACTCCTACAATGAGCAGTTCTTC
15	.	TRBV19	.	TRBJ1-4	CASSVDRFSDEKLFF	TGTGCCAGTAGTGTAGACCGGTTCTCAGATGAAAAACTGTTTTTT
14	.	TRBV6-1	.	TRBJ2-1	CASSIRGGYNEQFF	TGTGCCAGCAGTATAAGAGGGGGCTACAATGAGCAGTTCTTC
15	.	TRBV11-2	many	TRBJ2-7	CASSVSRGPAYEQYF	TGTGCCAGCAGCGTATCCAGAGGGCCCGCCTACGAGCAGTACTTC
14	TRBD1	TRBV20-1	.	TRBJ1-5	CSAHMAGGSQPQHF	TGCAGTGCTCACATGGCAGGGGGGAGCCAGCCCCAGCATTTT
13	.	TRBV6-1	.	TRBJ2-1	CASTGGGLNEQFF	TGTGCCAGCACCGGAGGGGGTTTGAATGAGCAGTTCTTC
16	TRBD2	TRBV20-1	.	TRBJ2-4	CSARSLAGDVENIQYF	TGCAGTGCTAGGAGCCTAGCGGGAGATGTCGAAAACATTCAGTACTTC
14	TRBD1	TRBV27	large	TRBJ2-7	CASSHRTGAYEQYF	TGTGCCAGCAGCCATAGGACAGGGGCCTACGAGCAGTACTTC
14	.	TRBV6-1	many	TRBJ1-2	CASSEAGSQYGYTF	TGTGCCAGCAGTGAAGCGGGGTCGCAGTATGGCTACACCTTC
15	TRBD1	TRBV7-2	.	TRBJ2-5	CASSTGQGPTGTQYF	TGTGCCAGCAGCACGGGACAGGGGCCGACGGGGACCCAGTACTTC
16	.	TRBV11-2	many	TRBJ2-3	CASSLAETRFTDTQYF	TGTGCCAGCAGCTTAGCCGAGACTAGGTTCACAGATACGCAGTATTTT
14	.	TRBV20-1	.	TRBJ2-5	CSARGWKEQETQYF	TGCAGTGCTAGAGGCTGGAAAGAACAAGAGACCCAGTACTTC
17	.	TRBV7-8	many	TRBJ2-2	CASSLEYGTANTGELFF	TGTGCCAGCAGCTTAGAGTACGGAACCGCGAACACCGGGGAGCTGTTTTTT
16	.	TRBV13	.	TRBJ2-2	CASSPIGTSRSGELFF	TGTGCCAGCAGCCCCATAGGTACTTCTCGTAGCGGGGAGCTGTTTTTT
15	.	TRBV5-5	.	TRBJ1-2	CASSFGAGDDYGYTF	TGTGCCAGCAGCTTCGGGGCAGGGGACGACTATGGCTACACCTTC
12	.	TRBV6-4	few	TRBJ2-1	CASGAGANEQFF	TGTGCCTCGGGGGCGGGAGCAAATGAGCAGTTCTTC
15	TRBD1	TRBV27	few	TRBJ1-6	CASSFFGTGNSPLHF	TGTGCCAGCAGTTTCTTCGGGACAGGGAATTCACCCCTCCACTTT
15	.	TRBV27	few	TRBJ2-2	CASTLNIRGSGELFF	TGTGCCAGCACCCTTAACATTCGGGGCAGCGGGGAGCTGTTTTTT
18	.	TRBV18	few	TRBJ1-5	CASSTSDGLTYSNQPQHF	TGTGCCAGCTCAACTTCGGACGGCCTAACTTATAGCAATCAGCCCCAGCATTTT
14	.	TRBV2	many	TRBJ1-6	CASYSGTDNSPLHF	TGTGCCAGTTATTCCGGGACGGATAATTCACCCCTCCACTTT
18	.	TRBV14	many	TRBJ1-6	CASSQGTIGISYNSPLHF	TGTGCCAGCAGCCAAGGCACAATCGGGATCTCCTATAATTCACCCCTCCACTTT
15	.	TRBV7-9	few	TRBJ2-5	CASSPGTLYQETQYF	TGTGCCAGCAGCCCAGGGACACTGTACCAAGAGACCCAGTACTTC
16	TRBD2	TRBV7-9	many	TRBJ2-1	CASNPSLAGVMNEQFF	TGTGCCAGCAATCCCTCTCTAGCGGGAGTAATGAATGAGCAGTTCTTC
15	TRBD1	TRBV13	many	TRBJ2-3	CASSLARGQTDTQYF	TGTGCCAGCAGCTTAGCCAGGGGGCAAACAGATACGCAGTATTTT
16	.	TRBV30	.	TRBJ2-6	CAWSVREGAGANVLTF	TGTGCCTGGAGTGTACGGGAAGGGGCTGGGGCCAACGTCCTGACTTTC
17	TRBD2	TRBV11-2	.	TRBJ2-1	CASSLAPYSGRYNEQFF	TGTGCCAGCAGCTTAGCCCCCTATAGCGGGAGGTACAATGAGCAGTTCTTC
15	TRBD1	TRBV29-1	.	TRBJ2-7	CSVEVLGDRGVEQYF	TGCAGCGTTGAGGTTTTAGGGGACAGGGGCGTCGAGCAGTACTTC
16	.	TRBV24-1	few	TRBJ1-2	CATSGPLHRGEWGYTF	TGTGCCACCAGTGGCCCGCTTCACAGAGGGGAGTGGGGCTACACCTTC
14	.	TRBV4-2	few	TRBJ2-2	CASSQAASAGELFF	TGTGCCAGCAGCCAAGCGGCGTCGGCCGGGGAGCTGTTTTTT
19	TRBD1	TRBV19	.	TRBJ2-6	CASSPSGTGYLSGANVLTF	TGTGCCAGTAGTCCCTCTGGGACAGGGTACCTCTCTGGGGCCAACGTCCTGACTTTC
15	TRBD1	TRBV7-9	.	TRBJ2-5	CASSPGAGGLETQYF	TGTGCCAGCAGCCCTGGGGCAGGGGGCTTGGAGACCCAGTACTTC
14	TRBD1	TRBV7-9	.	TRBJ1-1	CASSSGQGVNEAFF	TGTGCCAGCAGCTCGGGACAGGGGGTGAATGAAGCTTTCTTT
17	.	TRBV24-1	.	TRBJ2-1	CATSDPAGLSSYNEQFF	TGTGCCACCAGTGATCCGGCGGGCCTGAGCTCCTACAATGAGCAGTTCTTC
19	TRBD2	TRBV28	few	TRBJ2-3	CASSLPSLAGESRTDTQYF	TGTGCCAGCAGTCTCCCCTCTTTAGCGGGAGAGAGTCGCACAGATACGCAGTATTTT
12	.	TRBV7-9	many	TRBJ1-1	CASQRENTEAFF	TGTGCCAGCCAGCGGGAGAACACTGAAGCTTTCTTT
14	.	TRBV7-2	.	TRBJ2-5	CASSHTTTGETQYF	TGTGCCAGCAGCCACACAACTACTGGGGAGACCCAGTACTTC